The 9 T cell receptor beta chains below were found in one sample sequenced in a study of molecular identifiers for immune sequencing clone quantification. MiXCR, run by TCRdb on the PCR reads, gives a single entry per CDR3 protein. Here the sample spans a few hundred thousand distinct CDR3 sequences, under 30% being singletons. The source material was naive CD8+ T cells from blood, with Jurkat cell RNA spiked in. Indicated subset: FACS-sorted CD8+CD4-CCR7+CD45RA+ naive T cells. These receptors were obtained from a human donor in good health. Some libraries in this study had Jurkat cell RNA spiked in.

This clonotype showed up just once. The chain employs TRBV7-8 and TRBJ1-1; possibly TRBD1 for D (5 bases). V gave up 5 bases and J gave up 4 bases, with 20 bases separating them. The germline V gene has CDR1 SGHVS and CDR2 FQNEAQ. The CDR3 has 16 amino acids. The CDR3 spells CASSRQLPDRSTEAFF. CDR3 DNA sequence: TGTGCCAGCAGCCGACAGCTTCCGGACCGGAGCACTGAAGCTTTCTTT.

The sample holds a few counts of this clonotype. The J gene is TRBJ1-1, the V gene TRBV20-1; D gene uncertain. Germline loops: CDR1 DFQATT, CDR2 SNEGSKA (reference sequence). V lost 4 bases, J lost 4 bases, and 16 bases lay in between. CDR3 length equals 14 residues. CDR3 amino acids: CSATGDPLTTEAFF. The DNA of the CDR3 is TGCAGTGCTACCGGCGACCCCCTGACCACTGAAGCTTTCTTT.

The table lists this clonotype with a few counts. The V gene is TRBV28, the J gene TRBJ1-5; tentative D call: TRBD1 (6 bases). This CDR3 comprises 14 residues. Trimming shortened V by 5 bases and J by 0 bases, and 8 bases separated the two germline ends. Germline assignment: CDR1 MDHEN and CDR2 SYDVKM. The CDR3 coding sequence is TGTGCCAGCAGTCGGACAGTTAGCAATCAGCCCCAGCATTTT. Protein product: CASSRTVSNQPQHF. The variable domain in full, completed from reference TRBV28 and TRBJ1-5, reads DVKVTQSSRYLVKRTGEKVFLECVQDMDHENMFWYRQDPGLGLRLIYFSYDVKMKEKGDIPEGYSVSREKKERFSLILESASTNQTSMYLCASSRTVSNQPQHFGDGTRLSIL.

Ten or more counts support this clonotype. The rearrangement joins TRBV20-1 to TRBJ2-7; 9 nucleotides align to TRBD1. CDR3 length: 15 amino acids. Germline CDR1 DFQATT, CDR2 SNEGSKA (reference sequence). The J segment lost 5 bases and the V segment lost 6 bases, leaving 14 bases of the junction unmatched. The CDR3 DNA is TGCAGTGCGCCACTCCGGGACAGGGTCACAGACGAGCAGTACTTC. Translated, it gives CSAPLRDRVTDEQYF.

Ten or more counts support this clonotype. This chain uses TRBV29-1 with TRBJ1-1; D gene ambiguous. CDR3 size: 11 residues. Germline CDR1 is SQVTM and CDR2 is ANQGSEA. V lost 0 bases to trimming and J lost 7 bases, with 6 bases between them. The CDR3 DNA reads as TGCAGCGTTGAAGAAGGCGGTGAAGCTTTCTTT. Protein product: CSVEEGGEAFF.

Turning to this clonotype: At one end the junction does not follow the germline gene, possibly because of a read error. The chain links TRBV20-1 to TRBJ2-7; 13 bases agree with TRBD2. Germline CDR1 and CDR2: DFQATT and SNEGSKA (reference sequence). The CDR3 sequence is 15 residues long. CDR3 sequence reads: CSPRLAGGSSYEQYF. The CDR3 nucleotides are TGCAGTCCTAGACTAGCGGGGGGAAGCTCCTACGAGCAGTACTTC.

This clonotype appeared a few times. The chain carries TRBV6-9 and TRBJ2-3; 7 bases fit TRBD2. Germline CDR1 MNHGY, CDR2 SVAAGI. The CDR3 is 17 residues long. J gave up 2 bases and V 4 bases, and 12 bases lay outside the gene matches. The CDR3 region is CASSSEGSGDPTDTQYF. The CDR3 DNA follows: TGTGCCAGCAGTTCTGAGGGGAGCGGGGACCCCACAGATACGCAGTATTTT.

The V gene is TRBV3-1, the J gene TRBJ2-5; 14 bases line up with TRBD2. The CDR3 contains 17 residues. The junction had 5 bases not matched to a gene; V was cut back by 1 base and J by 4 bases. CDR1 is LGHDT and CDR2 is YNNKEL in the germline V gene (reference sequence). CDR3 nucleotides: TGTGCCAGCAGCCAAGGGACTAGCGGGGGGCCTCGAGAGACCCAGTACTTC. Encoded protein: CASSQGTSGGPRETQYF.

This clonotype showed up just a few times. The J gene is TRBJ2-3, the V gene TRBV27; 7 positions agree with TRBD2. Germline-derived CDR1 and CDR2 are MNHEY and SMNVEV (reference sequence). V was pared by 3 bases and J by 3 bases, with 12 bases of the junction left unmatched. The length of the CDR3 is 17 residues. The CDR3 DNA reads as TGTGCCAGCAGTTTGGGAGCGGGGCTTCCTGGGACAGATACGCAGTATTTT. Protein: CASSLGAGLPGTDTQYF.